This TCR beta chain was sequenced for a study of control samples from healthy donors and cancer patients (dated by TCRdb to the early 2020s). Inclusive of the bounding cysteine and phenylalanine, the CDR3 is 12 residues long. The retained sequence is limited to the CDR3, 36 bases, with the frame set at the first base. Trimming takes 1 base from V and 7 bases from J, and the germline ends sit 7 bases apart. Sequences ENHRY (CDR1) and SYGVKD (CDR2) are obtained from the germline V gene. Library prep was done by the immunoSEQ multiplex PCR assay. In TCRdb, the immuneACCESS table is reduced to in-frame sequences with V and J assigned. These tables do not hold every clone; where another copy was compared, an unresolved V gene accounts for under half, and the others remain unexplained. The sample contains 150,000 to 180,000 clones, about 94% of them found a single time. 5.7% of the sample belongs to the ten largest clones.

On this clone itself: Its specific antigen is unknown. No base quality information exists; no much larger clone differs at one position.

Sequenced input: blood. This receptor was obtained from a man aged 35 to 55 in good health. This sequence uses TRBV10-3 and TRBJ1-2, with the D gene too uncertain to name. The encoded CDR3 is CAISELESGYTF. The DNA sequence reads TGTGCCATCAGTGAGTTAGAGAGTGGCTACACCTTC.